This is a list of T cell receptor beta chains from one sample in a study of breast tumors, draining lymph nodes, adjacent tissues. TCRdb analysed the multiplex PCR reads with MiXCR anew, one entry per CDR3 protein. The sample lists some 120,000 distinct CDR3 sequences; 20% were seen once. What was sequenced was axillary lymph node tissue. The receptors shown here come from a female donor with breast cancer. Some clones in this sample may be carry-over from other donors' samples. Both conserved end residues are part of each CDR3. The D gene is left open where the match is weak. Size tells how often a clone was seen (once, few, many) or the class of an expanded clone, and some rows leave it out.

d_gene	v_gene	abundance	j_gene	CDR3aa	CDR3nt
TRBD2	TRBV20-1	many	TRBJ2-3	CSARVSGSGSDTQYF	TGCAGTGCTAGAGTTAGCGGGAGTGGGTCAGATACGCAGTATTTT
.	TRBV6-6	.	TRBJ1-1	CASRLDRNTEAFF	TGTGCCAGCAGACTCGACAGGAACACTGAAGCTTTCTTT
TRBD1	TRBV6-5	many	TRBJ2-7	CASTRDRFYEQYF	TGTGCCAGCACTCGGGACAGGTTCTACGAGCAGTACTTC
.	TRBV19	few	TRBJ1-2	CASYAIMDGYTF	TGTGCCAGTTATGCAATTATGGATGGCTACACCTTC
.	TRBV6-1	.	TRBJ2-4	CASSDSNIQYF	TGTGCCAGCAGTGATTCGAACATTCAGTACTTC
.	TRBV30	many	TRBJ1-5	CAWSAGLGNDQPQHF	TGTGCCTGGAGTGCGGGGCTGGGGAACGATCAGCCCCAGCATTTT
.	TRBV30	many	TRBJ2-1	CAWSVANNEQFF	TGTGCCTGGAGTGTAGCTAACAATGAGCAGTTCTTC
TRBD1	TRBV18	.	TRBJ1-5	CASSPGQGREGNQPQHF	TGTGCCAGCTCACCAGGACAGGGGCGGGAGGGCAATCAGCCCCAGCATTTT
.	TRBV5-4	few	TRBJ1-3	CASSLASGNTIYF	TGTGCCAGCAGCTTGGCCTCTGGAAACACCATATATTTT
TRBD1	TRBV5-4	many	TRBJ1-6	CASSREGQGVSPLHF	TGTGCCAGCAGCCGAGAAGGACAGGGGGTTTCACCCCTCCACTTT
.	TRBV3-1	many	TRBJ2-7	CASSQDLTDISYEQYF	TGTGCCAGCAGCCAAGATCTAACGGACATCTCCTACGAGCAGTACTTC
.	TRBV11-3	.	TRBJ2-1	CASSELGAGEGEQFF	TGTGCCAGCAGCGAACTCGGGGCCGGAGAAGGTGAGCAGTTCTTC
.	TRBV5-5	.	TRBJ1-2	CASSLDYQWVHGYTF	TGTGCCAGCAGCTTGGACTACCAATGGGTACATGGCTACACCTTC
TRBD2	TRBV15	many	TRBJ2-1	CATSRGLSGGGYNEQFF	TGTGCCACCAGCAGGGGCCTTAGCGGGGGGGGCTACAATGAGCAGTTCTTC